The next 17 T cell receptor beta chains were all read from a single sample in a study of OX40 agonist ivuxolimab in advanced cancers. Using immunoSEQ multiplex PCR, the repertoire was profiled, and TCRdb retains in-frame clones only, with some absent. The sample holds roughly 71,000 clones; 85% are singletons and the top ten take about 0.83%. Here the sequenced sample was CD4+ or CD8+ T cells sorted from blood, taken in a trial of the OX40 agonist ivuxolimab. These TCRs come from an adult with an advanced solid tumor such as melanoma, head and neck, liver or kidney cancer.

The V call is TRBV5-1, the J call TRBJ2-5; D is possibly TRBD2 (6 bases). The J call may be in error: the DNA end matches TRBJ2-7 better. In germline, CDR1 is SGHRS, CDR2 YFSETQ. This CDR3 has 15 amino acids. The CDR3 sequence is CASRASGTRSYEQYF. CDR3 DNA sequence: TGCGCCAGCAGGGCTTCCGGGACTCGGTCCTACGAGCAGTACTTC.

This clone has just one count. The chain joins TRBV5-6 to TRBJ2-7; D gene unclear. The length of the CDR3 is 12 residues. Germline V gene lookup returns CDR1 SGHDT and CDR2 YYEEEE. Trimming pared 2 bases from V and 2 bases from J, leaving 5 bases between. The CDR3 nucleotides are TGTGCCAGCAGCTTTCGGCCCTACGAGCAGTACTTC. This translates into CASSFRPYEQYF.

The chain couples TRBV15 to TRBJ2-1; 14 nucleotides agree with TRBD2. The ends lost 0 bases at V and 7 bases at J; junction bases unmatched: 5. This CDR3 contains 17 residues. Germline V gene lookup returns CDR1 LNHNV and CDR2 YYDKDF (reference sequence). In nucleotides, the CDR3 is TGTGCCACCAGCAGAGATTCAGGACTAGCGGGAGGTAATGAGCAGTTCTTC. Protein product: CATSRDSGLAGGNEQFF. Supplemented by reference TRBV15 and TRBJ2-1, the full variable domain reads DAMVIQNPRYQVTQFGKPVTLSCSQTLNHNVMYWYQQKSSQAPKLLFHYYDKDFNNEADTPDNFQSRRPNTSFCFLDIRSPGLGDTAMYLCATSRDSGLAGGNEQFFGPGTRLTVL.

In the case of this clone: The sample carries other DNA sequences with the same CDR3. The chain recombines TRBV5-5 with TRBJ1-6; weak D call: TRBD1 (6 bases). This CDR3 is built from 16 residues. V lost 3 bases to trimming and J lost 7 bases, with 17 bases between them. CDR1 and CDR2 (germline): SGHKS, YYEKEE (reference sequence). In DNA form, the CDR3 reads TGTGCCAGCAGCTCGACCCTGGGGGCCTGGAATTCACCCCTCCACTTT. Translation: CASSSTLGAWNSPLHF.

This chain's CDR3 is CASSATGTPTYEQYF. CDR3 bases: TGCGCCAGCAGCGCGACCGGAACGCCTACCTACGAGCAGTACTTC. The chain carries TRBV4-3 and TRBJ2-7; D is undetermined. Germline CDR1 reads LGHNA; CDR2 reads YSLEER. Trimming took off 5 bases at V and 2 bases at J, with 16 bases between the two ends. The CDR3 contains 15 residues.

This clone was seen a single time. CDR3 coding DNA: TGTGCCAGCAGCTTTGTCGAGCGGGGATCCTACGAGCAGTACTTC. Its translation is CASSFVERGSYEQYF. This sequence joins TRBV4-2 and TRBJ2-7, with 7 bases lining up with TRBD2. Germline trimming cut 5 bases from V and 1 base from J; bases unmatched to any gene: 8. The CDR3 is 15 amino acids. Germline V gene lookup returns CDR1 LGHNA and CDR2 YNFKEQ.

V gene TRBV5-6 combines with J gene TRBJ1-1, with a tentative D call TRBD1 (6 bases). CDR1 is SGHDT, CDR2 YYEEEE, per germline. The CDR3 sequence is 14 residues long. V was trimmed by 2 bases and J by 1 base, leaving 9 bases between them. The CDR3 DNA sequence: TGTGCCAGCAGCTTACCAGGGGCGAACACTGAAGCTTTCTTT. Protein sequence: CASSLPGANTEAFF.

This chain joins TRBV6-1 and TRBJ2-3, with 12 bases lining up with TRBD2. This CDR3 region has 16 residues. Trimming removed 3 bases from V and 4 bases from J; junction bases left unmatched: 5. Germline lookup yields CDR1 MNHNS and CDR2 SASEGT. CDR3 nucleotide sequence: TGTGCCAGCAGTGACAGGACTAGCGGGAAGGCAGATACGCAGTATTTT. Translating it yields CASSDRTSGKADTQYF.

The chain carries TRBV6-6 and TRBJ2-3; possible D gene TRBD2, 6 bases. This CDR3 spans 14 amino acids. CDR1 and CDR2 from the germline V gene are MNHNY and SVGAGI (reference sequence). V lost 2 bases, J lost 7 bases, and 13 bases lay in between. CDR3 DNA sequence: TGTGCCAGCAGTTACCTGGCGGGGACCTATACGCAGTATTTT. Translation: CASSYLAGTYTQYF.

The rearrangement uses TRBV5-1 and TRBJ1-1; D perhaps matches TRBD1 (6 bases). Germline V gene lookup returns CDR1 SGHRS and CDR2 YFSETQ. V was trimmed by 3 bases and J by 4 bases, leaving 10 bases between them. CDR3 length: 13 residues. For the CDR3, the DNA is TGCGCCAGCAGCTCCCAGACAGGCACTGAAGCTTTCTTT. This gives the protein CASSSQTGTEAFF.

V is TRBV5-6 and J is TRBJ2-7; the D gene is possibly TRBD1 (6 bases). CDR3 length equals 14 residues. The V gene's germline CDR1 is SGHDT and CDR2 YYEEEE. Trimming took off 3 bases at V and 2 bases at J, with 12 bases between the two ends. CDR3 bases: TGTGCCAGCAGCTCTACGGGACAAACCTACGAGCAGTACTTC. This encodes CASSSTGQTYEQYF. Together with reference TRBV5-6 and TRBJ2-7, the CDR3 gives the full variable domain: DAGVTQSPTHLIKTRGQQVTLRCSPKSGHDTVSWYQQALGQGPQFIFQYYEEEERQRGNFPDRFSGHQFPNYSSELNVNALLLGDSALYLCASSSTGQTYEQYFGPGTRLTVT.

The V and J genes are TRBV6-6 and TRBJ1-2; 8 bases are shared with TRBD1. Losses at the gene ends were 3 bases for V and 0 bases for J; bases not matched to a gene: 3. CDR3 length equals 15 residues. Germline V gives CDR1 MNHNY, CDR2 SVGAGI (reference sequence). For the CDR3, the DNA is TGTGCCAGCAGTTATTGGACAGGGACTAACTATGGCTACACCTTC. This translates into CASSYWTGTNYGYTF.

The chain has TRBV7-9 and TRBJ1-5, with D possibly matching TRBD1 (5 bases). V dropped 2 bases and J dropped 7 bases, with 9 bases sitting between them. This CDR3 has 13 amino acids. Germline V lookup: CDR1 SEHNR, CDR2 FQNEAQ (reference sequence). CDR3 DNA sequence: TGTGCCAGCAGCTTACAGGGAGGCCAGCCCCAGCATTTT. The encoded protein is CASSLQGGQPQHF.

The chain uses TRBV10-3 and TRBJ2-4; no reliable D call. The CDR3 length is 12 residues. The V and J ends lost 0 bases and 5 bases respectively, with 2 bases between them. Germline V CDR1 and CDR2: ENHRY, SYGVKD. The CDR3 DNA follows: TGTGCCATCAGTGAGTCCCAAAACATTCAGTACTTC. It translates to CAISESQNIQYF.

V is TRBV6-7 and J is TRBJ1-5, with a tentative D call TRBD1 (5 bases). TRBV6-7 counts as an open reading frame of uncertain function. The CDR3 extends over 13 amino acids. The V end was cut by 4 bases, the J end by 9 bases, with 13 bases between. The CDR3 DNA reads TGTGCCAGCAGTTGCCGGGGCCGAGGGCCCCAGCATTTT. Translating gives CASSCRGRGPQHF.

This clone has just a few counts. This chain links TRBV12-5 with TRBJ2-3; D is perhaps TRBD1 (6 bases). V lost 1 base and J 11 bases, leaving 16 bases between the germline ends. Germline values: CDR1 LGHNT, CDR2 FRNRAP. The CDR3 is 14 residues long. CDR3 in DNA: TGTGCTAGTGGTTTGGGCGGACAGACCAGGCGGCAGTATTTT. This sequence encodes CASGLGGQTRRQYF.

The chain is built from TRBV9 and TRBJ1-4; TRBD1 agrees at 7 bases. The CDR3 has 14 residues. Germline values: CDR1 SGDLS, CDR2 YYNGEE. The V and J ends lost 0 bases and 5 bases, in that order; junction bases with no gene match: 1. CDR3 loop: CASSVGDRNEKLFF. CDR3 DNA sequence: TGTGCCAGCAGCGTAGGGGACAGAAATGAAAAACTGTTTTTT.